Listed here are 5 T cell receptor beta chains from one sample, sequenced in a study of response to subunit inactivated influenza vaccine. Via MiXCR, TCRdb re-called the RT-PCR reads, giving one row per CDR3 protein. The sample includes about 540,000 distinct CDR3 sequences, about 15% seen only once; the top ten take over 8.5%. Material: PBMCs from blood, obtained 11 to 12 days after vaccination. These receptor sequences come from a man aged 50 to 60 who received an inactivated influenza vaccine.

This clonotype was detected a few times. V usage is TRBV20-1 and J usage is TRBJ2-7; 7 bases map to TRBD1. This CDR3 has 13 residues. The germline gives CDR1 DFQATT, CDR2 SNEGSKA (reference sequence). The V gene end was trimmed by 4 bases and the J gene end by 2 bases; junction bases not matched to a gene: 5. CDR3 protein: CSANQGVAYEQYF. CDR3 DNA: TGCAGTGCTAATCAGGGGGTGGCCTACGAGCAGTACTTC.

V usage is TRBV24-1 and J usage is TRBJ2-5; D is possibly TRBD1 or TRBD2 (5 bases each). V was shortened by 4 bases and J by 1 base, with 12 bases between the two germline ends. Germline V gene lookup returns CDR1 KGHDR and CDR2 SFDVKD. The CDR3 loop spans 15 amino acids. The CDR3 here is CATSDPGRTQETQYF. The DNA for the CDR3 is TGTGCCACCAGTGACCCGGGACGGACCCAAGAGACCCAGTACTTC.

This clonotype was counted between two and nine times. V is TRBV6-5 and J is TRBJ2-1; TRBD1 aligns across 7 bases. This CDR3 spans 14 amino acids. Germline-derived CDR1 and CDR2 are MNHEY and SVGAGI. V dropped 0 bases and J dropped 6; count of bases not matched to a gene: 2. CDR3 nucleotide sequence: TGTGCCAGCAGTTACTCCGCAGGGGGCAATGAGCAGTTCTTC. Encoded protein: CASSYSAGGNEQFF.

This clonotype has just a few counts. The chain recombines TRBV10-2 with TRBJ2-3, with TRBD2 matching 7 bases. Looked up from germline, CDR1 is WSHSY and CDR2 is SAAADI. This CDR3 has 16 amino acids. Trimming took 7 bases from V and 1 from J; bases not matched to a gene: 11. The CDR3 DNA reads TGCGCCAGCACCGGTACTCGACTAGCTGGCACAGATACGCAGTATTTT. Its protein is CASTGTRLAGTDTQYF.

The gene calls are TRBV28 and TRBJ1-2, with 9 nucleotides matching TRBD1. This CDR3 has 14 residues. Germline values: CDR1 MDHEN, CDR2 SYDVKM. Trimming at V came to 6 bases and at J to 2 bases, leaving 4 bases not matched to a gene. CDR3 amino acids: CASSWGTGNYGYTF. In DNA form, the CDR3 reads TGTGCCAGCAGCTGGGGGACAGGGAACTATGGCTACACCTTC.